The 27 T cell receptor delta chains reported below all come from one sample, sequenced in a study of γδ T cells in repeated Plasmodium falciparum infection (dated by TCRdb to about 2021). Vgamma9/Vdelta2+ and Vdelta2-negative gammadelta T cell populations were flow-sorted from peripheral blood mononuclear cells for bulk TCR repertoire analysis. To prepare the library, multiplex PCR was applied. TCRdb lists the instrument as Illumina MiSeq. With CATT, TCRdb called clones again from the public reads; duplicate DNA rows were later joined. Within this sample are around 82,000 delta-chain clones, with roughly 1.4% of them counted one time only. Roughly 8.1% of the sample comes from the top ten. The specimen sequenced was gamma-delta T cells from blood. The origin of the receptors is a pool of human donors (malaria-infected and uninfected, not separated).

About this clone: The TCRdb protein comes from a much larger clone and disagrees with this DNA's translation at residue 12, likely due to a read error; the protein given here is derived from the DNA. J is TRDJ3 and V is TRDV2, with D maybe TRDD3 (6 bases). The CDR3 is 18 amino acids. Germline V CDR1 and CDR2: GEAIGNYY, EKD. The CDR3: CACDTAGSLSWGTRQMFF. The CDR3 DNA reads TGTGCCTGTGACACCGCTGGGAGTTTGTCCTGGGGCACCCGACAGATGTTTTTC.

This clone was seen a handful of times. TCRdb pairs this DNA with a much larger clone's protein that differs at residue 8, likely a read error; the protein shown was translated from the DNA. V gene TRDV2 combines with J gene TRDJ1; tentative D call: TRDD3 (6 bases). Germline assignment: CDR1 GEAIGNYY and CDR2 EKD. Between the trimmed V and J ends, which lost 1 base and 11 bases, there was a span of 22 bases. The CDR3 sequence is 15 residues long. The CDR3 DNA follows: TGTGCCTGTGACACAGGGGGGAATCGAGCAGTAAACCTCATCTTT. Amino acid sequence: CACDTGGNRAVNLIF.

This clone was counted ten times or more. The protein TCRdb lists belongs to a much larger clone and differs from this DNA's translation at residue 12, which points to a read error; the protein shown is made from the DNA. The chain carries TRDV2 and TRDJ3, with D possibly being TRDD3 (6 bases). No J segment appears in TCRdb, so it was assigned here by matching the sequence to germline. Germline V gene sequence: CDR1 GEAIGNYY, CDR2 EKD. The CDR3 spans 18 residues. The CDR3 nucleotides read TGTGCCTGTGACACCTGGGGGTCGAGCTCCTGGGGCACCCGACAGATGTTTTTC. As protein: CACDTWGSSSWGTRQMFF.

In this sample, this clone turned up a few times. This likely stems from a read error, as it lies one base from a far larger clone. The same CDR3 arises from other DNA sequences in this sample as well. CDR3 sequence reads: CACDSLLGDKVNTDKLIF. In DNA form, the CDR3 reads TGTGCCTGTGACTCCTTACTGGGGGATAAAGTCAACACCGATAAGCTCATCTTT. For the V gene the call is TRDV2; the J gene has no call; the D segment call TRDD3 is taken from the table without a DNA check. Per germline, CDR1 GEAIGNYY and CDR2 EKD. The CDR3 covers 18 residues.

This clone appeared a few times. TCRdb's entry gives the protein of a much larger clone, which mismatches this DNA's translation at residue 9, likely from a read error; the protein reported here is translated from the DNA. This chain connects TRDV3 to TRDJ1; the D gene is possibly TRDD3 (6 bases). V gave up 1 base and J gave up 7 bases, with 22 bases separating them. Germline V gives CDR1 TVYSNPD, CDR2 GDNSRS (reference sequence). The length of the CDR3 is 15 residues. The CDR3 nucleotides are TGTGCCTTTATGGTCCGTACTGGGAGATACGCTAAACTCATCTTT. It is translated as CAFMVRTGRYAKLIF.

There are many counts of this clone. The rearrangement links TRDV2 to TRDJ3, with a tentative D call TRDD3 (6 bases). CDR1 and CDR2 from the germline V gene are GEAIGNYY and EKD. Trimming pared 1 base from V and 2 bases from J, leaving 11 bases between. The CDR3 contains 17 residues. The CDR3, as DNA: TGTGCCTGTGACACATTACTGGGCCCCTGGGACACCCGACAGATGTTTTTC. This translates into CACDTLLGPWDTRQMFF.

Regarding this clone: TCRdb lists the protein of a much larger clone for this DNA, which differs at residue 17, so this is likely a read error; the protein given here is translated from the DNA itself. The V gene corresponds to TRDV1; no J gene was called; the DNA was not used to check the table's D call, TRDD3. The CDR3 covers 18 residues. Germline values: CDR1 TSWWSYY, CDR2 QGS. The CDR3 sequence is CALWEPGLLGDKTDKLTF. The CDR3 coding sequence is TGTGCTCTTTGGGAACCCGGCTTACTGGGGGATAAAACCGATAAACTCACCTTT.

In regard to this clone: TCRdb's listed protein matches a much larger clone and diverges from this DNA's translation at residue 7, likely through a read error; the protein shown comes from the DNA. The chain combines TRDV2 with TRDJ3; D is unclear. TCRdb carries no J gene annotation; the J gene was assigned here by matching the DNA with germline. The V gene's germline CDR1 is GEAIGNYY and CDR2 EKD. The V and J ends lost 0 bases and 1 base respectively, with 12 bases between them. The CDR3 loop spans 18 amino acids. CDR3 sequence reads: CACDTVGTRSWDTRQMFF. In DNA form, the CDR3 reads TGTGCCTGTGACACCGTGGGTACTAGGTCCTGGGACACCCGACAGATGTTTTTC.

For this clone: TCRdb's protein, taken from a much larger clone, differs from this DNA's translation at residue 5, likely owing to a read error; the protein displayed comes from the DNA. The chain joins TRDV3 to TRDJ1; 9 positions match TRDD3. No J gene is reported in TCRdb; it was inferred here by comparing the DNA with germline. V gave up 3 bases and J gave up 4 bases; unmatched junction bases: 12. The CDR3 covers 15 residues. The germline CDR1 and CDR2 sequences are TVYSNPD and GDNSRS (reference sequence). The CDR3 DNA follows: TGTGCCTTCGTATCCCAGGGGGGATACCGCGATAAACTCATCTTT. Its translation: CAFVSQGGYRDKLIF.

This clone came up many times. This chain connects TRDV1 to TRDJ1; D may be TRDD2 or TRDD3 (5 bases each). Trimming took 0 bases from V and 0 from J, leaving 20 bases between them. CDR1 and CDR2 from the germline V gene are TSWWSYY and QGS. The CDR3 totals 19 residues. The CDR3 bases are TGTGCTCTTGGGGAACTTTTCCTCGGATTGGGGTCCTACACCGATAAACTCATCTTT. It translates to CALGELFLGLGSYTDKLIF.

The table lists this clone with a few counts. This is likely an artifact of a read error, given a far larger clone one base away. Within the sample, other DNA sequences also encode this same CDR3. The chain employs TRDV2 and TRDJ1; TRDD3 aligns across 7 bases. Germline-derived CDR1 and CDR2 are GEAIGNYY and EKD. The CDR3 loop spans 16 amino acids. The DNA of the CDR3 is TGTGCCTGTGATCCCTTACTGGGGACGTACACTGATAAACTCATCTTT. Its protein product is CACDPLLGTYTDKLIF.

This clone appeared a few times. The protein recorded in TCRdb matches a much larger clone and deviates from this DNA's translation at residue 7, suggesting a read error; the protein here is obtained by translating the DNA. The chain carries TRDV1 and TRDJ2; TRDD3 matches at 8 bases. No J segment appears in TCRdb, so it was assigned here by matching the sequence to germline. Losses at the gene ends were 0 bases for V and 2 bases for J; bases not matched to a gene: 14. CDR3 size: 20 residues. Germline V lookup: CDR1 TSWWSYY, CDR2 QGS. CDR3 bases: TGTGCTCTTGGGGAACTAGTCCTACTAGGTGGGGGATGGTTGACAGCACAACTCTTCTTT. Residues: CALGELVLLGGGWLTAQLFF.

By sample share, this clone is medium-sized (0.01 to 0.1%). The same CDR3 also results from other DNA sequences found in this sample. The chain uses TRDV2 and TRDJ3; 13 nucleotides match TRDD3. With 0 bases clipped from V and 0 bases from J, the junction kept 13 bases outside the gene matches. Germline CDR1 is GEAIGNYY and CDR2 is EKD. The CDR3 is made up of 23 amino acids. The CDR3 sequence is CACDTVSGLGDTRSSWDTRQMFF. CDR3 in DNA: TGTGCCTGTGACACCGTTTCGGGACTGGGGGATACGCGGAGCTCCTGGGACACCCGACAGATGTTTTTC.

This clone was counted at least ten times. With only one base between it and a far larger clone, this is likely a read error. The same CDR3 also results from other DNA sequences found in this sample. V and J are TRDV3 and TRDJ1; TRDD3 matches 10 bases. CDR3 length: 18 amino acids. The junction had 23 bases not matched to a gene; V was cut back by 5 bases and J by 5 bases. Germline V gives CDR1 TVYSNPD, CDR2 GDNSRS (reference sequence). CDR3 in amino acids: CAPLPLLTGGLGTDKLIF. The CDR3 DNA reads TGTGCCCCACTTCCGCTACTTACTGGGGGATTAGGAACTGATAAACTCATCTTT.

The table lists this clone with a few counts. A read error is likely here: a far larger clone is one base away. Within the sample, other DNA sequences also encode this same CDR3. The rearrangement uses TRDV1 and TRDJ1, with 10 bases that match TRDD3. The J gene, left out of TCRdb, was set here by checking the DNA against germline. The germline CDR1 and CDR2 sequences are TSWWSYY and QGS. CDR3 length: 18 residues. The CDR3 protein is CALGELELGDLYTDKLIF. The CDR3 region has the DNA TGTGCTCTTGGGGAACTAGAACTGGGGGATTTATACACTGATAAACTCATCTTT.

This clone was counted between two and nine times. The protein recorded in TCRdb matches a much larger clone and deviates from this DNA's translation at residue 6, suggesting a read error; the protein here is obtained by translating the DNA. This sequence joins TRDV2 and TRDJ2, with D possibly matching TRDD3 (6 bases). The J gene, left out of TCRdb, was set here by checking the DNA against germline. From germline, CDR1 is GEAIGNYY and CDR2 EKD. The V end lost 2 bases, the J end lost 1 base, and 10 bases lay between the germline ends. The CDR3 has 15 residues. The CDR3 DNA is TGTGCCTGTGACATACCGGGGGATTTGACAGCACAACTCTTCTTT. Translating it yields CACDIPGDLTAQLFF.

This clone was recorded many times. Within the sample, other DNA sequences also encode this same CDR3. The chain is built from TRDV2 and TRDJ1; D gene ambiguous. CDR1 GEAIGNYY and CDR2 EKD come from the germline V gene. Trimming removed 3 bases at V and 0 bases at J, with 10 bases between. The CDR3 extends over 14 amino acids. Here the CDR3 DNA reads TGTGCCTGTGACGCGCTCGTCCACACCGATAAACTCATCTTT. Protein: CACDALVHTDKLIF.

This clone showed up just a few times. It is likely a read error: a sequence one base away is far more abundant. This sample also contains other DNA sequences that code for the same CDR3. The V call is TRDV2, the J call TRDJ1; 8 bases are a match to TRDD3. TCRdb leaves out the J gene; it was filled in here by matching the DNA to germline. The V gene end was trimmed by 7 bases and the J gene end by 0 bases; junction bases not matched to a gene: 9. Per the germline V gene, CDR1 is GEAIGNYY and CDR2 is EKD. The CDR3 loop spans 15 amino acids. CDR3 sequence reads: CACDFLLGDTDKLIF. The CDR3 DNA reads TGTGCCTGCGACTTCTTACTGGGGGACACCGATAAACTCATCTTT.

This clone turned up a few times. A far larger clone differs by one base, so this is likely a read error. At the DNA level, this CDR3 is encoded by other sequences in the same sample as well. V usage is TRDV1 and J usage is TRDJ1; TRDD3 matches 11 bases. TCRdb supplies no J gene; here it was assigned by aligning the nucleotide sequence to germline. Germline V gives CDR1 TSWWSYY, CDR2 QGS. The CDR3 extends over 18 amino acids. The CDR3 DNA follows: TGTGCCCTTTGGGAACCCGGCTTACTGGGGGATAAAACCGATAAACTCATCTTT. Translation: CALWEPGLLGDKTDKLIF.

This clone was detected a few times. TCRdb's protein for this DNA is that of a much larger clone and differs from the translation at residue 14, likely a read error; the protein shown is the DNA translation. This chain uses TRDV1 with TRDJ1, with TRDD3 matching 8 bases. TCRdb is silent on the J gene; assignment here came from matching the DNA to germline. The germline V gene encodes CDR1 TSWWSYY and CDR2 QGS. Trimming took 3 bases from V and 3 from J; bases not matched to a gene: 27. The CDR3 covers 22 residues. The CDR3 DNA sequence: TGTGCTCTTGGGGAGCCCAATACAGCTCGGATACTGGGGGCCCTCCTGCCCGATAAACTCATCTTT. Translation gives CALGEPNTARILGALLPDKLIF.

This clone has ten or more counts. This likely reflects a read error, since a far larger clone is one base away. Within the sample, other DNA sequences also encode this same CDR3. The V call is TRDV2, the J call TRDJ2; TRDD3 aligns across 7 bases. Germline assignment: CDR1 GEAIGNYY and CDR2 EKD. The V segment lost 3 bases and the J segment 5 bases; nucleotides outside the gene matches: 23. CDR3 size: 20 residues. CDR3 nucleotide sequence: TGTGCCTGTGACCCTGTATATCCCAGTACTGGAGGATACGGCACAGCACAACTCTTCTTT. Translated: CACDPVYPSTGGYGTAQLFF.

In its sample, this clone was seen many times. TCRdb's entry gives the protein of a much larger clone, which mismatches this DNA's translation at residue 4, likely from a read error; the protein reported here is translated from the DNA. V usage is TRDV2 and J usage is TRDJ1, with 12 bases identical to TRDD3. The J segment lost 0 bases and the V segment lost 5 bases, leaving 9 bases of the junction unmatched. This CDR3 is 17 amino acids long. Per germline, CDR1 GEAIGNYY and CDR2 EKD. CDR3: CACGTLGDTEDTDKLIF. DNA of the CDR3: TGTGCCTGTGGCACTCTGGGGGATACGGAAGACACCGATAAACTCATCTTT.

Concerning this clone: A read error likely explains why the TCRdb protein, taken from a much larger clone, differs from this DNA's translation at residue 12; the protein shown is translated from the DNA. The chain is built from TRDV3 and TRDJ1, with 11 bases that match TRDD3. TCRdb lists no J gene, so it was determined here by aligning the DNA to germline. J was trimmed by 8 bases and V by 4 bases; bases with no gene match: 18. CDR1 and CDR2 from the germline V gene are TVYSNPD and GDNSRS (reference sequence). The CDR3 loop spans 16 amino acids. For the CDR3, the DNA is TGTGCCTCCCTACAAAGGGGGGTGGGGGATACGCTGAAACTCATCTTT. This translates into CASLQRGVGDTLKLIF. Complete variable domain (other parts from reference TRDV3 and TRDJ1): CDKVTQSSPDQTVASGSEVVLLCTYDTVYSNPDLFWYRIRPDYSFQFVFYGDNSRSEGADFTQGRFSVKHILTQKAFHLVISPVRTEDSATYYCASLQRGVGDTLKLIFGKGTRVTVEP.

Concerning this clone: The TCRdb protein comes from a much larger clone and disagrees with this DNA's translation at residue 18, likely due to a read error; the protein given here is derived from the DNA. CDR3 sequence (DNA): TGTGCTCTTGGGGTACCTTCCTTGACAGTACTGGGGGACCTCACTTTGACAGAACAACTCTTCTTT. Amino acid sequence: CALGVPSLTVLGDLTLTEQLFF. The V gene is TRDV1, the J gene TRDJ2, with 9 positions matching TRDD3. TCRdb offers no J gene call, so here the DNA was matched to germline to obtain one. Germline CDR1 and CDR2: TSWWSYY and QGS. The CDR3 totals 22 residues.

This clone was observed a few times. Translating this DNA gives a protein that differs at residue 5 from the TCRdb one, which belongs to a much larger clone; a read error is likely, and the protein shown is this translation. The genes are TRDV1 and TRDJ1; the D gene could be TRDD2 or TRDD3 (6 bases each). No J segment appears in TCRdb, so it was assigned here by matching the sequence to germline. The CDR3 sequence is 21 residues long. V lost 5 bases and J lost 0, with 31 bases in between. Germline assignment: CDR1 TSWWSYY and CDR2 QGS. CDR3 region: CALGRHRGPTPWGEYTDKLIF. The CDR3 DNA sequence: TGTGCTCTTGGGAGGCACAGAGGTCCTACGCCCTGGGGAGAGTACACCGATAAACTCATCTTT.

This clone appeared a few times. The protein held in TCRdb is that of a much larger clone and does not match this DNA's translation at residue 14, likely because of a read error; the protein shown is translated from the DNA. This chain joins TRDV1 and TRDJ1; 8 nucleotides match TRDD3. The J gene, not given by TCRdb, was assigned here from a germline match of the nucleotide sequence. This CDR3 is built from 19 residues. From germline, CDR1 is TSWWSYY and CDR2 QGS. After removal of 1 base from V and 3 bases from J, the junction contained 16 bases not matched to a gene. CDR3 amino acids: CALGERGRRGIGYADKLIF. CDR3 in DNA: TGTGCTCTTGGGGAACGTGGCCGTCGGGGGATAGGCTACGCCGATAAACTCATCTTT.

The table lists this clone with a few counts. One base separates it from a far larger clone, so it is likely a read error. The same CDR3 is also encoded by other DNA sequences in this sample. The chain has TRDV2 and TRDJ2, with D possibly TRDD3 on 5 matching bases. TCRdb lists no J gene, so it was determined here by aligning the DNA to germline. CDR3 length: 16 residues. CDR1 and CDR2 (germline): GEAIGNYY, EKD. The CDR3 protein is CACESGGSALTAQLFF. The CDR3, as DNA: TGTGCCTGTGAGTCGGGGGGCTCAGCTTTGACAGCGCAACTCTTCTTT.